This TCR beta chain was captured in a study of T cell changes during pregnancy in multiple sclerosis. J lost 6 bases, V lost 6 bases, and 13 bases had no gene match. CDR1 MDHEN and CDR2 SYDVKM come from the germline V gene. The length of the CDR3 is 16 residues. The method was immunoSEQ multiplex PCR; TCRdb's version includes in-frame clones alone and lacks a portion of them. Of tens of thousands of clones listed, roughly 93% are singletons. The sequencing used CD8+ T cells from peripheral blood mononuclear cells, collected in the first trimester of pregnancy. This clonotype was sampled from a female donor with multiple sclerosis, enrolled in a pregnancy study. The rearrangement uses TRBV28 and TRBJ2-7, with 11 bases that match TRBD1. CDR3 nucleotide sequence: TGTGCCAGCAGCCTGCTCCGGGACAGGGGGACTCTCGAGCAGTACTTC. Amino acids: CASSLLRDRGTLEQYF.